Listed here are 20 T cell receptor beta chains from one sample, sequenced in a study of shared clonotypes between healthy human individuals. The method was immunoSEQ multiplex PCR; TCRdb's version includes in-frame clones alone and lacks a portion of them. The repertoire consists of about half a million clones, with approximately 77% occurring once and the leading ten covering approximately 12%. Sequencing was performed on PBMCs. The origin of the receptors is a woman aged 40 to 50 in good health. Some clones in this sample may be carry-over from other donors' samples.

The V call is TRBV10-2, the J call TRBJ2-7; TRBD2 matches at 11 bases. The CDR3 extends over 15 amino acids. From germline, CDR1 is WSHSY and CDR2 SAAADI. V lost 6 bases to trimming and J lost 1 base; unmatched junction nucleotides: 5. CDR3 bases: TGCGCCAGCAGGCAGGGACTAGCGGTGTCCTACGAGCAGTACTTC. Translation: CASRQGLAVSYEQYF.

A word on this clone: A read error is likely here: a far larger clone is one base away. This rearrangement joins TRBV11-2 to TRBJ2-7; 11 positions agree with TRBD1. J lost 6 bases, V lost 5 bases, and 6 bases had no gene match. Germline V gene lookup returns CDR1 SGHAT and CDR2 FQNNGV. The CDR3 runs 14 residues. The CDR3 loop reads CASSLRTGGGEQYF. In nucleotides, the CDR3 is TGTGCCAGCAGCCTCAGGACAGGGGGCGGCGAGCAGTACTTC.

The chain employs TRBV4-2 and TRBJ1-2; D is possibly TRBD1 (6 bases). CDR3 length: 18 amino acids. Trimming took off 0 bases at V and 0 bases at J, with 17 bases between the two ends. CDR1 LGHNA and CDR2 YNFKEQ come from the germline V gene. The CDR3 coding sequence is TGTGCCAGCAGCCAAGACTACAGGGACCGTGGGGCTAACTATGGCTACACCTTC. Translating gives CASSQDYRDRGANYGYTF.

V is TRBV27 and J is TRBJ2-7; TRBD2 is a possible D gene (7 bases). Per germline, CDR1 MNHEY and CDR2 SMNVEV (reference sequence). V was cut by 5 bases and J by 1 base, with 12 bases left in between. This CDR3 has 14 amino acids. CDR3 sequence (DNA): TGTGCCAGCAGTAGGGGAGGGGGATCCTACGAGCAGTACTTC. Protein product: CASSRGGGSYEQYF.

This chain joins TRBV19 and TRBJ2-5; 8 nucleotides align to TRBD1. The J call is in doubt because the DNA end fits TRBJ2-7 better. CDR3 length: 14 amino acids. CDR1 is LNHDA and CDR2 is SQIVND in the germline V gene (reference sequence). Written as DNA, the CDR3 is TGTGCCAGTAGTATGGACAGGGAACGCTACGAGCAGTACTTC. It specifies CASSMDRERYEQYF.

This sequence joins TRBV28 and TRBJ2-7, with D possibly TRBD2 on 6 matching bases. The CDR3 loop spans 14 amino acids. Germline CDR1 and CDR2: MDHEN and SYDVKM. Trimming pared 5 bases from V and 7 bases from J, leaving 18 bases between. The chain's CDR3 is CASSGPGAGREQYF. CDR3 nucleotides: TGTGCCAGCAGTGGCCCTGGGGCAGGGAGGGAGCAGTACTTC.

The sample holds a few counts of this clone. The V and J genes are TRBV28 and TRBJ1-2, with 10 bases identical to TRBD1. CDR1 and CDR2 (germline): MDHEN, SYDVKM. V shed 3 bases and J 4 bases; nucleotides not matched to a gene: 11. The CDR3 extends over 17 amino acids. This CDR3 reads CASSLTPRWTGGYGYTF. CDR3 bases: TGTGCCAGCAGTTTGACCCCCAGATGGACAGGGGGCTATGGCTACACCTTC.

The genes are TRBV5-1 and TRBJ1-2, with 9 bases that match TRBD1. The CDR3 has 13 residues. V shed 4 bases and J 6 bases; nucleotides not matched to a gene: 4. The germline V gene encodes CDR1 SGHRS and CDR2 YFSETQ. The CDR3 reads CASSEGQGNGYTF. The CDR3 DNA follows: TGCGCCAGCAGCGAGGGACAGGGCAATGGCTACACCTTC.

The chain recombines TRBV7-3 with TRBJ2-5, with TRBD2 identical over 7 bases. CDR3 length equals 14 residues. Trimming cost V 5 bases and J 1 base; bases outside gene matches: 4. From germline, CDR1 is SGHTA and CDR2 FQGTGA. The CDR3 reads CASSRAGRQETQYF. DNA for the CDR3: TGTGCCAGCAGCCGAGCGGGGCGCCAAGAGACCCAGTACTTC.

The chain recombines TRBV10-3 with TRBJ1-2, with TRBD1 matching 7 bases. The CDR3 spans 14 residues. CDR1 and CDR2 from the germline V gene are ENHRY and SYGVKD. The J segment lost 0 bases and the V segment lost 6 bases, leaving 4 bases of the junction unmatched. For the CDR3, the DNA is TGTGCCATCAGCGGGACAGTAGCTAACTATGGCTACACCTTC. Encoded protein: CAISGTVANYGYTF.

This clone was recorded at least ten times. Other DNA sequences in this sample translate to the same CDR3. The genes are TRBV29-1 and TRBJ1-2; TRBD1 agrees at 7 bases. This CDR3 is 14 amino acids long. Looked up from germline, CDR1 is SQVTM and CDR2 is ANQGSEA. Trimming at V came to 6 bases and at J to 4 bases, leaving 11 bases not matched to a gene. CDR3 in amino acids: CSVALLTGSYGYTF. In DNA form, the CDR3 reads TGCAGCGTCGCACTCCTGACAGGGTCCTATGGCTACACCTTC.

Remarks on this clone: The same CDR3 is also encoded by other DNA sequences in this sample. The rearrangement uses TRBV28 and TRBJ2-7; 9 nucleotides line up with TRBD1. This CDR3 comprises 14 residues. Germline CDR1 reads MDHEN; CDR2 reads SYDVKM. With 1 base clipped from V and 4 bases from J, the junction kept 2 bases outside the gene matches. Written as DNA, the CDR3 is TGTGCCAGCAGTTTATTAGGACAGGGGTACGAGCAGTACTTC. This encodes CASSLLGQGYEQYF.

A note on this clone: The sample has other DNA sequences that encode this CDR3 too. CDR3 region: CASSPSGGGETQYF. The CDR3 DNA reads as TGTGCCAGCAGCCCCTCGGGCGGGGGAGAGACCCAGTACTTC. The chain couples TRBV7-9 to TRBJ2-5, with 7 nucleotides matching TRBD2. V dropped 5 bases and J dropped 4; count of bases not matched to a gene: 7. Germline CDR1 is SEHNR and CDR2 is FQNEAQ (reference sequence). There are 14 residues in the CDR3.

The V call is TRBV2, the J call TRBJ1-2; 7 bases map to TRBD1. With 1 base clipped from V and 2 bases from J, the junction kept 7 bases outside the gene matches. This CDR3 has 16 residues. Germline CDR1 is SNHLY and CDR2 is FYNNEI. CDR3 in DNA: TGTGCCAGCAGTGAAGATAGCAGGGGGAGGAACTATGGCTACACCTTC. Translated: CASSEDSRGRNYGYTF.

In the case of this clone: Only one base separates this from a far larger clonotype, so it likely reflects a read error. This specimen includes other DNA sequences encoding the same CDR3. The chain uses TRBV30 and TRBJ2-7; 8 positions agree with TRBD1. Germline CDR1 is GTSNPN and CDR2 is SVGIG (reference sequence). The CDR3 is 14 residues long. The CDR3 sequence is CAAPRTGISYEQYF. In nucleotides, the CDR3 is TGCGCCGCACCCAGGACAGGGATCTCCTACGAGCAGTACTTC.

This clone appeared a few times. This chain connects TRBV6-1 to TRBJ2-7; D may be TRBD2 (6 bases). V lost 6 bases to trimming and J lost 2 bases, with 8 bases between them. Looked up from germline, CDR1 is MNHNS and CDR2 is SASEGT. This CDR3 comprises 12 residues. CDR3 DNA sequence: TGTGCCAGCAGGGAGGGCCCCTACGAGCAGTACTTC. Its translation is CASREGPYEQYF.

This clone was counted ten times or more. The sample carries other DNA sequences with the same CDR3. V and J are TRBV25-1 and TRBJ1-1; D may be TRBD1 (6 bases). This CDR3 has 13 residues. Per germline, CDR1 MGHDK and CDR2 SYGVNS. V was trimmed by 5 bases and J by 1 base, leaving 8 bases between them. The CDR3 nucleotides read TGTGCCAGCAGTCCCAGGGGGAACACTGAAGCTTTCTTT. Amino acid sequence: CASSPRGNTEAFF. The full variable domain, in which reference TRBV25-1 and TRBJ1-1 provide the parts outside the CDR3, is EADIYQTPRYLVIGTGKKITLECSQTMGHDKMYWYQQDPGMELHLIHYSYGVNSTEKGDLSSESTVSRIRTEHFPLTLESARPSHTSQYLCASSPRGNTEAFFGQGTRLTVV.

Comment on this clone: It differs at one base from a far larger clone, so likely a read error. The same CDR3 can be traced to other DNA sequences in this sample. The chain employs TRBV6-1 and TRBJ1-5; TRBD1 might be the D (5 bases). The germline V gene has CDR1 MNHNS and CDR2 SASEGT. Trimming took 7 bases from V and 0 from J, leaving 13 bases between them. The CDR3 extends over 15 amino acids. The CDR3 DNA reads as TGTGCCAGCACCAAGACGGACAATAGCAATCAGCCCCAGCATTTT. Protein: CASTKTDNSNQPQHF.

Written as DNA, the CDR3 is TGTGCCAGCCAGGCCCTCACAGATACGCAGTATTTT. Amino acids: CASQALTDTQYF. V and J are TRBV9 and TRBJ2-3; D uncertain. Germline V gene sequence: CDR1 SGDLS, CDR2 YYNGEE. The CDR3 sequence is 12 residues long. Trimming pared 7 bases from V and 2 bases from J, leaving 8 bases between.

CDR3 coding DNA: TGTGCCAGCAGTGACAGAGACAGGGCAGTCGATGAGCAGTTCTTC. It translates to CASSDRDRAVDEQFF. The rearrangement links TRBV6-4 to TRBJ2-1, with 7 bases aligning to TRBD1. The CDR3 is 15 amino acids. V shed 2 bases, J shed 8 bases, and the junction held 9 bases outside the gene matches. Looked up from germline, CDR1 is MRHNA and CDR2 is SNTAGT.